Below, 20 T cell receptor beta chains from the same sample are listed, as sequenced in a study of human T cells and chemical hapten exposure (dated by TCRdb to 2020 to 2023). Library creation used RACE. Sequencing instrument: NextSeq 500. The public reads were run again by TCRdb, first through fastp at Q25 and then through MiXCR, and only productive beta chains were kept. Under each unique CDR3 protein, matching rows form one entry showing the most common genes and DNA. Present in this sample are around 120,000 distinct CDR3 sequences, roughly an eighth of which were seen just once. The ten largest clonotypes hold approximately 0.92% of the sample. The time point label for this specimen denotes: patch test 1, 2 weeks after DPC sensitization. The treatment or condition label, read with the paper, signifies: therapeutic diphenylcyclopropenone sensitization with weekly scalp DPC. Sequenced here: whole blood, sampled in connection with sensitization to the hapten diphenylcyclopropenone (DPC). The receptors stem from a young man with alopecia areata. Some clones in this sample may be carry-over from other donors' samples.

This chain links TRBV19 with TRBJ1-5; D is ambiguous. The CDR3 has 12 residues. Germline V gives CDR1 LNHDA, CDR2 SQIVND (reference sequence). V lost 5 bases, J lost 5 bases, and 7 bases lay in between. CDR3 in amino acids: CASSGDYQPQHF. CDR3 nucleotides: TGTGCCAGTAGTGGCGACTATCAGCCCCAGCATTTT.

This clonotype was counted a few times. The chain is built from TRBV11-2 and TRBJ2-1, with a weak D call TRBD2 (5 bases). CDR1 is SGHAT, CDR2 FQNNGV, per germline. The CDR3 is made up of 16 amino acids. Deletions cut 0 bases from V and 9 bases from J, with 18 bases between. This CDR3 is CASSLDARATFGEQFF. In DNA, the CDR3 is TGTGCCAGCAGCTTAGATGCGAGGGCCACCTTTGGTGAGCAGTTCTTC.

This chain joins TRBV9 and TRBJ2-3, with TRBD2 as a possible D gene (5 bases). The germline V gene has CDR1 SGDLS and CDR2 YYNGEE. CDR3 length equals 12 residues. The germline V and J ends were trimmed by 3 bases and 7 bases, with 9 bases remaining between them. CDR3 nucleotide sequence: TGTGCCAGCAGCGCTAGCCCCCATACGCAGTATTTT. It yields the protein CASSASPHTQYF.

In its sample, this clonotype was seen a few times. This rearrangement joins TRBV9 to TRBJ2-1; 11 bases match TRBD2. Germline lookup yields CDR1 SGDLS and CDR2 YYNGEE. J was trimmed by 5 bases and V by 2 bases; bases with no gene match: 6. The CDR3 has 16 amino acids. Written as DNA, the CDR3 is TGTGCCAGCAGCGTGCGACTAGCGGGGTTGAACAATGAGCAGTTCTTC. This encodes CASSVRLAGLNNEQFF.

Ten or more counts support this clonotype. The rearrangement uses TRBV12-3 or TRBV12-4 and TRBJ2-1; D unresolved. This CDR3 has 14 amino acids. V dropped 3 bases and J dropped 4 bases, with 10 bases sitting between them. CDR3 sequence reads: CASSFSGFYNEQFF. CDR3 DNA: TGTGCCAGCAGTTTTAGTGGATTTTACAATGAGCAGTTCTTC.

The genes are TRBV18 and TRBJ1-1; D call uncertain. V was cut by 3 bases and J by 0 bases, with 8 bases left in between. The CDR3 consists of 14 residues. Germline V CDR1 and CDR2: KGHSH, LQKENI. The CDR3 region is CASSPQGLNTEAFF. The CDR3 DNA follows: TGTGCCAGCTCACCTCAAGGGCTGAACACTGAAGCTTTCTTT.

This clonotype was found many times. The rearrangement joins TRBV3-1 to TRBJ2-1; D is possibly TRBD2 (5 bases). Trimming removed 7 bases at V and 6 bases at J, with 10 bases between. The germline V gene encodes CDR1 LGHDT and CDR2 YNNKEL (reference sequence). The CDR3 consists of 12 residues. CDR3 DNA sequence: TGTGCCAGCAACGGGGTTTCCAATGAGCAGTTCTTC. It translates to CASNGVSNEQFF.

This clonotype was found a few times. The chain joins TRBV20-1 to TRBJ2-3; the match to TRBD2 covers 7 bases. V was clipped by 5 bases and J by 2 bases; unmatched bases: 10. The CDR3 contains 15 residues. CDR1 and CDR2 (germline): DFQATT, SNEGSKA (reference sequence). The CDR3 reads CSAPRGGVNTDTQYF. DNA of the CDR3: TGCAGTGCTCCTAGGGGAGGGGTAAACACAGATACGCAGTATTTT.

This clonotype was picked up a small number of times. The chain joins TRBV20-1 to TRBJ1-5, with 7 bases that match TRBD1. V lost 4 bases and J lost 0; bases outside the gene matches: 6. This CDR3 spans 15 amino acids. Germline V gives CDR1 DFQATT, CDR2 SNEGSKA (reference sequence). The CDR3 nucleotides read TGCAGTGCTAATCCGGGACAGAGTAGCAATCAGCCCCAGCATTTT. Amino acid sequence: CSANPGQSSNQPQHF.

This clonotype was seen only a few times. The rearrangement uses TRBV6-2 or TRBV6-3 and TRBJ2-7, with D tentatively TRBD1 or TRBD2 (5 bases each). Trimming took 1 base from V and 0 from J, leaving 13 bases between them. The CDR3 is made up of 16 amino acids. The V gene's germline CDR1 is MNHEY and CDR2 SVGEGT. The CDR3 is CASSYLVGDSSYEQYF. Written as DNA, the CDR3 is TGTGCCAGCAGTTACTTGGTGGGAGACAGCTCCTACGAGCAGTACTTC.

This clonotype occurred many times. The CDR3 sequence is CASSLASDEQFF. The CDR3 region has the DNA TGTGCCAGCAGCTTAGCGTCCGATGAGCAGTTCTTC. The genes are TRBV7-6 and TRBJ2-1; D gene ambiguous. CDR3 length: 12 residues. Trimming stripped 0 bases from V and 8 bases from J, with 5 bases between. Germline lookup yields CDR1 SGHVS and CDR2 FNYEAQ.

This clonotype came up a few times. V gene TRBV5-4 combines with J gene TRBJ1-1; no firm D call. V lost 6 bases and J lost 7, with 19 bases in between. Germline V lookup: CDR1 SGHNT, CDR2 YYREEE (reference sequence). The CDR3 loop spans 14 amino acids. The CDR3 is CASTIDPDGYEAFF. The CDR3 DNA sequence: TGTGCCAGCACCATCGATCCGGACGGCTATGAAGCTTTCTTT.

This chain links TRBV5-1 with TRBJ2-3; unclear D gene. This CDR3 comprises 14 residues. CDR1 SGHRS and CDR2 YFSETQ come from the germline V gene. V lost 3 bases and J 0 bases, leaving 8 bases between the germline ends. As DNA, the CDR3 is TGCGCCAGCAGCTCCGATTCTAGCACAGATACGCAGTATTTT. Residues: CASSSDSSTDTQYF.

V gene TRBV6-2 or TRBV6-3 combines with J gene TRBJ2-1, with TRBD2 matching 8 bases. J lost 6 bases, V lost 4 bases, and 11 bases had no gene match. In germline, CDR1 is MNHEY, CDR2 SVGEGT. The CDR3 covers 16 residues. The DNA for the CDR3 is TGTGCCAGCAGTTCAAAGCGGGGGCCTCTACCCAATGAGCAGTTCTTC. Translation: CASSSKRGPLPNEQFF.

The table lists this clonotype with a few counts. The chain combines TRBV11-2 with TRBJ2-7; 13 bases are a match to TRBD2. The length of the CDR3 is 17 residues. Trimming cost V 5 bases and J 4 bases; bases outside gene matches: 11. Looked up from germline, CDR1 is SGHAT and CDR2 is FQNNGV. CDR3 residues: CASSPPPGLAGSYEQYF. CDR3 in DNA: TGTGCCAGCAGCCCGCCGCCGGGACTAGCGGGGTCTTACGAGCAGTACTTC.

Ten or more counts support this clonotype. The V and J genes are TRBV28 and TRBJ1-5, with D perhaps TRBD1 (5 bases). Trimming cost V 3 bases and J 3 bases, with 9 bases left between them. The CDR3 spans 14 residues. The germline CDR1 and CDR2 sequences are MDHEN and SYDVKM. CDR3 amino acids: CASSLTENNQPQHF. The CDR3 region has the DNA TGTGCCAGCAGTTTGACAGAAAACAATCAGCCCCAGCATTTT.

In its sample, this clonotype was seen a few times. The chain joins TRBV12-3 or TRBV12-4 to TRBJ2-2; 12 bases are shared with TRBD2. The CDR3 loop spans 15 amino acids. V dropped 4 bases and J dropped 5; count of bases not matched to a gene: 2. CDR3 coding DNA: TGTGCCAGCAGTTGGACTAGCGGGGTTACCGGGGAGCTGTTTTTT. Its protein is CASSWTSGVTGELFF.

This sequence joins TRBV11-2 and TRBJ1-1, with D perhaps matching TRBD1 (6 bases). Germline-derived CDR1 and CDR2 are SGHAT and FQNNGV. Trimming pared 5 bases from V and 1 base from J, leaving 11 bases between. The CDR3 is 14 amino acids. CDR3 loop: CASSARQENTEAFF. In DNA form, the CDR3 reads TGTGCCAGCAGCGCGCGACAGGAGAACACTGAAGCTTTCTTT.

This rearrangement joins TRBV7-9 to TRBJ1-5, with TRBD1 identical over 7 bases. The CDR3 contains 14 residues. V gave up 1 base and J gave up 6 bases; unmatched junction bases: 3. Germline loops: CDR1 SEHNR, CDR2 FQNEAQ (reference sequence). This CDR3 reads CASSLGGTAQPQHF. CDR3 nucleotides: TGTGCCAGCAGCTTAGGAGGGACAGCTCAGCCCCAGCATTTT.

This clonotype was found a few times. The chain couples TRBV6-2 or TRBV6-3 to TRBJ2-1; TRBD2 agrees at 11 bases. This CDR3 has 17 amino acids. Losses at the gene ends were 4 bases for V and 7 bases for J; bases not matched to a gene: 12. Germline V gives CDR1 MNHEY, CDR2 SVGEGT. DNA of the CDR3: TGTGCCAGCAGTTTCCACTTCACTAGCGGGGGTCGGAATGAGCAGTTCTTC. Protein: CASSFHFTSGGRNEQFF.